One sample yielded the 27 T cell receptor beta chains listed below, sequenced in a study of T cell clonality in common variable immunodeficiency. Produced via immunoSEQ multiplex PCR; TCRdb's table is partial and in-frame only. The sample shows around 39,000 clones, none of them appearing just once. Sequencing used peripheral blood mononuclear cells. Every receptor here comes from a person aged 18-69 years in good health.

This clone was counted ten times or more. The read falls 3 residues short of the CDR3 end, and the missing part is taken from the germline J gene. The gene calls are TRBV20-1 and TRBJ2-5; a weak D match, TRBD2 (7 bases). This CDR3 spans 15 amino acids. V lost 6 bases and J 0 bases, leaving 17 bases between the germline ends. Germline CDR1 DFQATT, CDR2 SNEGSKA (reference sequence). This chain's CDR3 is CSALGGGPYQETQYF. The DNA read from the CDR3 is TGCAGTGCCTTAGGGGGGGGTCCCTACCAAGAGACC.

This clone was seen many times. The CDR3 end lies 3 residues beyond the end of the read and is filled in from the germline J gene. V and J are TRBV3-1 (or the pseudogene TRBV3-2) and TRBJ2-1, with 11 positions matching TRBD2. The germline gives CDR1 LGHDT, CDR2 YNNKEL (reference sequence). V dropped 3 bases and J dropped 0; count of bases not matched to a gene: 4. The CDR3 is 17 amino acids. Incomplete CDR3 DNA: TGTGCCAGCAGCCATACTAGCGGGGGCGACTCCTACAATGAG. Translated: CASSHTSGGDSYNE. Given in full, the CDR3 is CASSHTSGGDSYNEQFF.

This clone was counted only a few times. The read halts 3 residues ahead of the CDR3 end, with the missing end drawn from the germline J gene. This chain joins TRBV30 and TRBJ2-7, with 8 bases aligning to TRBD1. Germline CDR1 is GTSNPN and CDR2 is SVGIG (reference sequence). This CDR3 spans 17 amino acids. J was trimmed by 1 base and V by 2 bases; bases with no gene match: 13. The CDR3: CAWSPPPGQVDSYEQYF. CDR3 DNA (partial): TGTGCCTGGAGTCCCCCTCCGGGACAGGTGGATTCCTACGAG.

This clone was counted between two and nine times. The read terminates 3 residues before the CDR3 end, so the remaining end is supplied by the germline J gene. The gene calls are TRBV25-1 and TRBJ2-3, with D possibly TRBD1 on 6 matching bases. Deletions cut 4 bases from V and 1 base from J, with 12 bases between. Germline V gene lookup returns CDR1 MGHDK and CDR2 SYGVNS. The CDR3 covers 15 residues. The CDR3 bases that were read are TGTGCCAGCAGTGTTGGGACATTCCGCACAGATACG. It translates to CASSVGTFRTDT. The complete CDR3 sequence is CASSVGTFRTDTQYF. Full variable domain (outside the CDR3, taken from reference TRBV25-1 and TRBJ2-3): EADIYQTPRYLVIGTGKKITLECSQTMGHDKMYWYQQDPGMELHLIHYSYGVNSTEKGDLSSESTVSRIRTEHFPLTLESARPSHTSQYLCASSVGTFRTDTQYFGPGTRLTVL.

In this sample, this clone turned up many times. The CDR3 end falls 3 residues outside the read, so it is completed with the germline J gene. V and J are TRBV18 and TRBJ2-3, with D maybe TRBD2 (5 bases). Germline lookup yields CDR1 KGHSH and CDR2 LQKENI. V was trimmed by 0 bases and J by 1 base, leaving 11 bases between them. The CDR3 contains 16 residues. The DNA read from the CDR3 is TGTGCCAGCTCACCACCTAAGAGGGCCCGCACAGATACG. Residues: CASSPPKRARTDT. The CDR3, in full, reads CASSPPKRARTDTQYF.

To note about this clone: The missing CDR3 end, 3 residues past where the read stops, is filled in from the germline J gene. The chain combines TRBV6-2 or TRBV6-3 with TRBJ1-5, with TRBD1 matching over 9 bases. Trimming at V came to 5 bases and at J to 2 bases, leaving 10 bases not matched to a gene. The CDR3 is 17 residues long. Germline-derived CDR1 and CDR2 are MNHEY and SVGEGT. Here the CDR3 reads CASSPWTGAMGNQPQHF. CDR3 DNA (partial): TGTGCCAGCAGTCCATGGACAGGGGCGATGGGCAATCAGCCC.

This clone showed up many times. The CDR3 end lies 3 residues beyond the end of the read and is filled in from the germline J gene. The rearrangement uses TRBV4-1 and TRBJ1-2; no clear D. V was shortened by 2 bases and J by 4 bases, with 14 bases between the two germline ends. The germline V gene encodes CDR1 MGHRA and CDR2 YSYEKL. The CDR3 extends over 15 amino acids. The CDR3 bases that were read are TGCGCCAGCAGCCAATCTCTTTCTCAGTTCTATGGC. Protein: CASSQSLSQFYG. The entire CDR3 protein is CASSQSLSQFYGYTF.

This clone has just a few counts. The read terminates 3 residues before the CDR3 end, so the remaining end is supplied by the germline J gene. This sequence joins TRBV19 and TRBJ2-3, with D possibly matching TRBD1 (5 bases). V was cut by 4 bases and J by 5 bases, with 16 bases left in between. This CDR3 spans 15 amino acids. Germline CDR1 is LNHDA and CDR2 is SQIVND (reference sequence). The CDR3 DNA, read in part, is TGTGCCAGTAGTAGCAACAGGATCCTTGGAGATACG. It encodes CASSSNRILGDT. The entire CDR3 reads CASSSNRILGDTQYF.

This clone was recorded a few times. The read halts 3 residues ahead of the CDR3 end, with the missing end drawn from the germline J gene. V gene TRBV7-9 combines with J gene TRBJ1-1, with a tentative D call TRBD1 (6 bases). In germline, CDR1 is SEHNR, CDR2 FQNEAQ (reference sequence). The CDR3 has 13 amino acids. The part of the CDR3 DNA that was read is TGTGCCAGCAGCTTATTTCCAGGGGATGGA. Encoded protein: CASSLFPGDG. The full CDR3 protein is CASSLFPGDGAFF.

This clone was seen only a few times. The read finishes 3 residues shy of the CDR3 end, and the germline J gene is used to complete it. This CDR3 is also generated by other DNA sequences in the sample. This sequence joins TRBV19 and TRBJ2-5, with 7 bases lining up with TRBD1. Germline CDR1 is LNHDA and CDR2 is SQIVND (reference sequence). The CDR3 runs 16 residues. After removal of 3 bases from V and 5 bases from J, the junction contained 12 bases not matched to a gene. The CDR3 protein is CASSIPQTGVGETQYF. The CDR3 DNA, read in part, is TGTGCCAGTAGTATCCCCCAAACAGGGGTGGGCGAGACC.

This clone appeared many times. The read finishes 3 residues shy of the CDR3 end, and the germline J gene is used to complete it. The genes are TRBV24-1 and TRBJ2-5; perhaps TRBD1 as D (6 bases). V dropped 3 bases and J dropped 0 bases, with 13 bases sitting between them. The CDR3 totals 16 residues. Germline V gene sequence: CDR1 KGHDR, CDR2 SFDVKD. The covered CDR3 bases are TGTGCCACCAGTGATCCTCGCAGGGGCCACCAAGAGACC. Translated: CATSDPRRGHQET. The full CDR3 sequence reads CATSDPRRGHQETQYF.

This clone was detected many times. Incomplete CDR3 DNA: TGTGCCAGCAGCTTCGACAGGCTGAACACTGAA. Translation: CASSFDRLNTE. The full CDR3 protein reads CASSFDRLNTEAFF. The chain joins TRBV5-6 to TRBJ1-1, with a possible D match to TRBD1 (6 bases). The read terminates 3 residues before the CDR3 end, so the remaining end is supplied by the germline J gene. The CDR3 loop spans 14 amino acids. CDR1 is SGHDT and CDR2 is YYEEEE in the germline V gene. V was clipped by 2 bases and J by 0 bases, with 8 bases between them.

This clone showed up many times. The DNA ends 3 residues before the CDR3 does, and the rest of the CDR3 is filled in from the germline J gene. The rearrangement links TRBV20-1 to TRBJ2-3; 10 bases fit TRBD2. This CDR3 is 14 amino acids long. In germline, CDR1 is DFQATT, CDR2 SNEGSKA (reference sequence). Unmatched junction bases numbered 4, after V lost 4 bases and J lost 3 bases. The CDR3 reads CSATSGRETDTQYF. CDR3 bases read: TGCAGTGCTACTAGCGGGAGAGAGACAGATACG.

This clone has ten or more counts. The read gets to within 3 residues of the CDR3 end, and the germline J gene fills in the rest. The rearrangement uses TRBV18 and TRBJ2-7; a weak D match, TRBD1 (5 bases). This CDR3 is 17 amino acids long. The V and J ends lost 4 bases and 6 bases respectively, with 25 bases between them. CDR1 and CDR2 (germline): KGHSH, LQKENI. CDR3 DNA (partial): TGTGCCAGCTCACTACTACTACGTGGACATGAAAGGTCCGAG. Its protein product is CASSLLLRGHERSE. The entire CDR3 protein reads CASSLLLRGHERSEQYF. Variable domain in full (rest from reference TRBV18 and TRBJ2-7): NAGVMQNPRHLVRRRGQEARLRCSPMKGHSHVYWYRQLPEEGLKFMVYLQKENIIDESGMPKERFSAEFPKEGPSILRIQQVVRGDSAAYFCASSLLLRGHERSEQYFGPGTRLTVT.

This clone was seen a few times. The read comes to an end 3 residues before the CDR3 does, leaving the germline J gene to fill in the end. V gene TRBV19 combines with J gene TRBJ1-6, with 9 bases matching TRBD1. After removal of 5 bases from V and 7 bases from J, the junction contained 6 bases not matched to a gene. Germline V gene data show CDR1 as LNHDA and CDR2 as SQIVND (reference sequence). CDR3 size: 15 residues. The part of the CDR3 DNA that was read is TGTGCCAGTAGTGACCGACAGGGGGGGAATTCACCC. Protein product: CASSDRQGGNSP. The CDR3, in full, reads CASSDRQGGNSPLHF.

About this clone: The CDR3 extends 3 residues past the end of the read, so its final part is completed from the germline J gene. The chain combines TRBV7-2 with TRBJ2-3; the D gene is possibly TRBD1 (6 bases). There are 15 residues in the CDR3. Germline CDR1 and CDR2: SGHTA and FQGNSA. CDR3 region: CASSSGTRENQPQYF. The CDR3 bases that were read are TGTGCCAGCAGCTCGGGGACAAGAGAAAATCAGCCG.

This clone has a count of ten or more. The observed sequence ends 3 residues before the CDR3 terminus, with the missing tail filled in from the germline J gene. This chain uses TRBV5-1 with TRBJ2-1; D call uncertain. CDR1 is SGHRS, CDR2 YFSETQ, per germline. V lost 0 bases to trimming and J lost 4 bases, with 5 bases between them. The CDR3 is 13 amino acids. CDR3 DNA (partial): TGCGCCAGCAGCTTGGGGCTTTACAATGAG. Its translation is CASSLGLYNE. The full-length CDR3 reads as CASSLGLYNEQFF.

This clone was observed many times. The read is 3 residues too short to cover the CDR3 end, so that end is filled in from the germline J gene. The chain joins TRBV23-1 to TRBJ2-3, with 11 bases fitting TRBD2. TRBV23-1 is annotated as an ORF whose role is uncertain. V was pared by 8 bases and J by 2 bases, with 12 bases of the junction left unmatched. The length of the CDR3 is 17 residues. The CDR3 reads CASRRGTSGLPTDTQYF. The CDR3 bases that were read are TGCGCCAGCCGTCGTGGGACTAGCGGACTACCCACAGATACG.

On this clone itself: The read stops 3 residues short of the end of the CDR3; the missing end is completed from the germline J gene. The chain uses TRBV20-1 and TRBJ1-2; 8 bases fit TRBD1. The CDR3 runs 13 residues. Germline V lookup: CDR1 DFQATT, CDR2 SNEGSKA (reference sequence). Unmatched junction bases numbered 5, after V lost 3 bases and J lost 5 bases. The CDR3 sequence: CSASGTGVYGYTF. CDR3 bases read: TGCAGTGCTAGCGGGACAGGAGTTTATGGC.

This clone showed up just a few times. The DNA ends 3 residues before the CDR3 does, and the rest of the CDR3 is filled in from the germline J gene. The chain joins TRBV7-3 to TRBJ2-5; 11 nucleotides match TRBD2. Germline V gene data show CDR1 as SGHTA and CDR2 as FQGTGA. The CDR3 consists of 19 residues. V lost 0 bases to trimming and J lost 5 bases; unmatched junction nucleotides: 14. CDR3 bases read: TGTGCCAGCAGCTTAACGGCCATAGCGGGAGGGCCCATGATGGAGACC. This translates into CASSLTAIAGGPMMET. The complete CDR3 sequence is CASSLTAIAGGPMMETQYF.

This clone was found many times. Read coverage stops 3 residues before the CDR3 terminus; the germline J gene supplies the remainder. The V gene is TRBV20-1, the J gene TRBJ2-7; D possibly corresponds to TRBD1 (5 bases). The CDR3 loop spans 14 amino acids. V was trimmed by 3 bases and J by 3 bases, leaving 15 bases between them. The germline CDR1 and CDR2 sequences are DFQATT and SNEGSKA (reference sequence). The covered CDR3 bases are TGCAGTGCTAGTGTGAGTCAGGGCAACTACGAG. It yields the protein CSASVSQGNYE. The full CDR3 is CSASVSQGNYEQYF.

This clone was recorded many times. Read data end 3 residues before the CDR3 end; the end is taken from the germline J gene. This chain uses TRBV20-1 with TRBJ2-2, with 7 bases fitting TRBD1. Germline CDR1 is DFQATT and CDR2 is SNEGSKA (reference sequence). CDR3 size: 13 residues. The CDR3 here is CSASDRVGEKLFF. CDR3 DNA, as far as it was read: TGCAGTGCTTCAGACAGGGTCGGTGAAAAG.

In this sample, this clone turned up many times. The read terminates 3 residues before the CDR3 end, so the remaining end is supplied by the germline J gene. The chain uses TRBV11-2 and TRBJ1-4; D uncertain. Trimming removed 5 bases from V and 7 bases from J, with 11 bases in between. The CDR3 consists of 13 residues. Germline V lookup: CDR1 SGHAT, CDR2 FQNNGV. Partial CDR3 DNA: TGTGCCAGCAGCAAACAGCAAGGTGAAAAA. Protein sequence: CASSKQQGEK. The full CDR3 protein reads CASSKQQGEKLFF.

There are a few counts of this clone. From the germline J gene comes the end of the CDR3, since the read stops 3 residues before it. The rearrangement uses TRBV5-1 and TRBJ1-2; 7 bases map to TRBD1. The V segment lost 5 bases and the J segment 4 bases; nucleotides outside the gene matches: 11. Germline V CDR1 and CDR2: SGHRS, YFSETQ. The CDR3 covers 15 residues. The sequenced CDR3 bases are TGCGCCAGCAGTCCGTCGTCGGGACAGCTCTATGGC. Its protein product is CASSPSSGQLYG. The entire CDR3 protein reads CASSPSSGQLYGYTF.

This clone appeared many times. The CDR3 goes on 3 residues after the read ends, and that part is filled in from the germline J gene. The chain uses TRBV30 and TRBJ1-6; 8 bases align to TRBD1. In germline, CDR1 is GTSNPN, CDR2 SVGIG (reference sequence). The CDR3 is 14 amino acids. The junction had 13 bases not matched to a gene; V was cut back by 8 bases and J by 10 bases. Here the CDR3 reads CASQHQGASSPLHF. The CDR3 DNA, read in part, is TGTGCCAGCCAACACCAGGGGGCGAGCTCACCC.

The table lists this clone with a few counts. The DNA ends 3 residues before the CDR3 does, and the rest of the CDR3 is filled in from the germline J gene. This chain connects TRBV10-2 to TRBJ2-7, with 8 bases that match TRBD1. V shed 6 bases and J 0 bases; nucleotides not matched to a gene: 4. Per the germline V gene, CDR1 is WSHSY and CDR2 is SAAADI. The CDR3 is 14 residues long. The CDR3 DNA, read in part, is TGCGCCAGCAGACTGACAGGGGACTCCTACGAG. Encoded protein: CASRLTGDSYE. The CDR3 in its entirety is CASRLTGDSYEQYF.

CDR3 residues: CASSPGGPNYGYTF. CDR3 DNA, as far as it was read: TGTGCCAGCTCACCCGGGGGGCCTAACTATGGC. The chain combines TRBV18 with TRBJ1-2; weak D call: TRBD1 (6 bases). The DNA ends 3 residues before the CDR3 does, and the rest of the CDR3 is filled in from the germline J gene. Germline values: CDR1 KGHSH, CDR2 LQKENI. This CDR3 has 14 residues. Trimming shortened V by 3 bases and J by 0 bases, and 8 bases separated the two germline ends. Together with reference TRBV18 and TRBJ1-2, the CDR3 gives the full variable domain: NAGVMQNPRHLVRRRGQEARLRCSPMKGHSHVYWYRQLPEEGLKFMVYLQKENIIDESGMPKERFSAEFPKEGPSILRIQQVVRGDSAAYFCASSPGGPNYGYTFGSGTRLTVV.